Below are 3 T cell receptor beta chains sequenced from a single sample in a study of technical replicates of blood from a few donors. Data came from immunoSEQ multiplex PCR; TCRdb stores just in-frame clones and leaves some out. In the table there are approximately 53,000 clones, about 96% of which are singletons. Sequencing was carried out using T cells isolated from PBMCs. The receptors were sampled from a human donor in good health.

V is TRBV27 and J is TRBJ2-1; D is perhaps TRBD2 (6 bases). Looked up from germline, CDR1 is MNHEY and CDR2 is SMNVEV (reference sequence). Trimming took off 3 bases at V and 5 bases at J, with 11 bases between the two ends. There are 14 residues in the CDR3. DNA for the CDR3: TGTGCCAGCAGTTTCCGGGAGATAAACAATGAGCAGTTCTTC. As protein: CASSFREINNEQFF.

V usage is TRBV7-6 and J usage is TRBJ2-7; 11 bases align to TRBD2. The CDR3 contains 16 residues. V lost 1 base and J lost 7; bases outside the gene matches: 9. From germline, CDR1 is SGHVS and CDR2 FNYEAQ. The CDR3 nucleotides read TGTGCCAGCAGCTTAGTAGGAGGGACTAGCGGATTAGAGCAGTACTTC. This gives the protein CASSLVGGTSGLEQYF.

This chain uses TRBV15 with TRBJ2-5, with unresolved D. CDR3 length: 18 residues. V lost 0 bases and J 2 bases, leaving 19 bases between the germline ends. Germline lookup yields CDR1 LNHNV and CDR2 YYDKDF (reference sequence). CDR3 nucleotide sequence: TGTGCCACCAGCAGAGATTACGCCCCCGACCAGGCTCAAGAGACCCAGTACTTC. This encodes CATSRDYAPDQAQETQYF.